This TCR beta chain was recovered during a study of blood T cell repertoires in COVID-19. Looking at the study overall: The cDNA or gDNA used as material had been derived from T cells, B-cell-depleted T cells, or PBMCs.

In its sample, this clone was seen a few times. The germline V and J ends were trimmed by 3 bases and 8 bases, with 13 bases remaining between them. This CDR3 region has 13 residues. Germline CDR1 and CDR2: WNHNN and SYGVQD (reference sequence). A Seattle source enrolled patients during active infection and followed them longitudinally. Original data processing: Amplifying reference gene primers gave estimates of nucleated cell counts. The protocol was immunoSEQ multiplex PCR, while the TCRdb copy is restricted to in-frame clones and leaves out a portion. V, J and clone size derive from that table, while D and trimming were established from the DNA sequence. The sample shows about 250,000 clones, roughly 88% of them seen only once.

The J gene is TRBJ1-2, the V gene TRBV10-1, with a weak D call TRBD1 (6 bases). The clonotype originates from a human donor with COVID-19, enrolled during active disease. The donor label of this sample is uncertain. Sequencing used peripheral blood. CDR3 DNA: TGCGCCAGCAGTGAATACAGGGATGGCGGCTACACCTTC. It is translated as CASSEYRDGGYTF.